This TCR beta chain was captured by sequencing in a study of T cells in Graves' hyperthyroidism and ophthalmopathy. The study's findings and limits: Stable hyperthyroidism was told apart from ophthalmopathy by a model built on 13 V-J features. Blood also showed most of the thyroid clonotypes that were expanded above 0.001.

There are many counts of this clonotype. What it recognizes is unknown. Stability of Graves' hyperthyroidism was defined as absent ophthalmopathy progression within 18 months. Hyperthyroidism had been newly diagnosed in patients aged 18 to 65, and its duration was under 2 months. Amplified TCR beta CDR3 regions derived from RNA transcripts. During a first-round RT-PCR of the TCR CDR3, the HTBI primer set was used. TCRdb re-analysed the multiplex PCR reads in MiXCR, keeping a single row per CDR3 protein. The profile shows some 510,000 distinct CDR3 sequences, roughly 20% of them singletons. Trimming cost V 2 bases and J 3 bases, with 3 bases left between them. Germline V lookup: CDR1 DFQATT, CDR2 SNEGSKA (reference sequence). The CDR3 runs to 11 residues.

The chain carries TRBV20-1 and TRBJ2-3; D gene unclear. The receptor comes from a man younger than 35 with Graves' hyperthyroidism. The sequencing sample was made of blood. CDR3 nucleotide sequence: TGCAGTGCTAGAAGGACAGATACGCAGTATTTT. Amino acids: CSARRTDTQYF.